The entry that follows covers one TCR beta chain sequence. TCRdb's copy holds only in-frame clones and misses some; the assay was immunoSEQ multiplex PCR. The profile shows about 130,000 clones, roughly 90% of them singletons. The data are from a study of control samples from healthy donors and cancer patients. The CDR3 is 16 residues long. V was trimmed by 3 bases and J by 3 bases, leaving 14 bases between them. CDR1 is MGHRA, CDR2 YSYEKL, per germline. The chain joins TRBV4-1 to TRBJ1-4; the D is unclear. The TCR sequence derives from a woman between 45 and 60 years old in good health. Material for sequencing was blood. The CDR3 protein is CASSHLKGTSNEKLFF. The CDR3 nucleotides read TGCGCCAGCAGCCATCTAAAGGGAACTTCTAATGAAAAACTGTTTTTT.